This TCR beta chain is from a study of regulatory T cells in long-lasting Graves disease. General study results and limits: The study found TRBV28, TRBJ1-2 and TRBJ2-5 favored in persistent disease. Peripheral blood alone, not thyroid tissue, underwent study.

Combining iRepertoire HTBI primers with Arm-PCR of CDR3 regions, the authors built TCR beta libraries. MiXCR, applied by TCRdb to the multiplex PCR reads, yields one record per CDR3 protein. This table holds around 320,000 distinct CDR3 sequences, over 15% found once. This clonotype appeared many times. Antigen specificity is unknown. Time point denoted: newly diagnosed GD, antithyroid drugs for less than 3 months. RNA from PBMCs was the source of the TCR library. V trimming: 0 bases; J trimming: 7 bases; junction bases outside the gene matches: 18. From germline, CDR1 is DFQATT and CDR2 SNEGSKA (reference sequence). CDR3 length equals 18 residues. These data were likewise used in another study, on T cells in Graves' hyperthyroidism and ophthalmopathy. That publication notes: Most thyroid clonotypes with frequency above 0.001 were detected in blood.

The chain couples TRBV20-1 to TRBJ2-7, with 10 bases identical to TRBD2. The clonotype comes from a man aged 35 to 55 with Graves disease. Here the sequenced sample was peripheral blood mononuclear cells (PBMCs), taken at new diagnosis, from a patient treated with antithyroid drugs. CDR3 sequence (DNA): TGCAGTGCTAGAGATCCCCCGCGCTATGTAGCGGGGGGTGGAGAGCAGTACTTC. It is translated as CSARDPPRYVAGGGEQYF.